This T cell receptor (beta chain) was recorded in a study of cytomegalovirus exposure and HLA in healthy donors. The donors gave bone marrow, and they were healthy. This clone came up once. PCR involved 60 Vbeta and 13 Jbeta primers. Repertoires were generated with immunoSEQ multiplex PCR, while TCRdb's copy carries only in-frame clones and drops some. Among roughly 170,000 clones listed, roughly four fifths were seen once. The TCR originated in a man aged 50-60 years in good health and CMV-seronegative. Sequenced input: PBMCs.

CDR3 in amino acids: CASSRRETSPVDYTF. The CDR3 coding sequence is TGTGCCAGCAGCAGGAGGGAGACCTCACCCGTCGACTACACCTTC. The genes are TRBV6-5 and TRBJ1-2; D is unresolved. V gave up 6 bases and J gave up 10 bases, with 24 bases separating them. This CDR3 has 15 residues. CDR1 is MNHEY and CDR2 is SVGAGI in the germline V gene.